This T cell receptor (beta chain) was captured by sequencing in a study of blood T cell repertoires in COVID-19. Turning to the study itself: The cDNA or gDNA used as material had been derived from T cells, B-cell-depleted T cells, or PBMCs.

The CDR3 is 14 residues long. Per germline, CDR1 MNHEY and CDR2 SVGAGI. Unmatched junction bases numbered 10, after V lost 5 bases and J lost 8 bases. Clones were read by immunoSEQ multiplex PCR, and TCRdb kept only the in-frame ones, dropping some. The data contain 430,000 or so clones, around 89% of them singletons. The material sequenced was PBMCs or T cells enriched from blood (not recorded which). This clonotype was obtained from a woman aged 40-49 years who had recovered from COVID-19. The V call is TRBV6-5, the J call TRBJ2-3; 7 bases match TRBD2. CDR3 coding DNA: TGTGCCAGCAGTCCAGGACTAGTAATGTCTACGCAGTATTTT. This encodes CASSPGLVMSTQYF.